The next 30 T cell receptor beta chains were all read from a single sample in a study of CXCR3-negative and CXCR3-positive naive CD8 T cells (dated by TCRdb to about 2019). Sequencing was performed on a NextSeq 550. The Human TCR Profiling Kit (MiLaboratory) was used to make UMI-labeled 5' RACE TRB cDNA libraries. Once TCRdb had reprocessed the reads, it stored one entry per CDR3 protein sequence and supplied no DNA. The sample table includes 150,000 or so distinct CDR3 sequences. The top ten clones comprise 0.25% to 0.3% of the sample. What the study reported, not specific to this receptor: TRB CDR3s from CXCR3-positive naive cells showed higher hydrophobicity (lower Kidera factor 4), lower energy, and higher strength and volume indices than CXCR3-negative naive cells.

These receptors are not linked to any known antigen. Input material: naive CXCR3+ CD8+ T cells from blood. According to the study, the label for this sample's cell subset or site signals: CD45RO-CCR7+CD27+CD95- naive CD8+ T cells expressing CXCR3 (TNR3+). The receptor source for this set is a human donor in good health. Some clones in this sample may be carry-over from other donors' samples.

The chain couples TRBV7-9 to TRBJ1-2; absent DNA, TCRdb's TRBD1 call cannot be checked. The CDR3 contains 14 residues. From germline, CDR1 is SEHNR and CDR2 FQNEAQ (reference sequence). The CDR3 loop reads CASSLVPARDGYTF.

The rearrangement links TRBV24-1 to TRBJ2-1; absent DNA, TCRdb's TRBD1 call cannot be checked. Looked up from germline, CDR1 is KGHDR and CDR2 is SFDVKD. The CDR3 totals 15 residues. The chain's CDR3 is CATSDVGQGVDEQFF.

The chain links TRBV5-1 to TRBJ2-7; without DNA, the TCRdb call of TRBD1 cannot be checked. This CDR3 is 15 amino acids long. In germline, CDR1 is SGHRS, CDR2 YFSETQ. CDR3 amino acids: CASSSGQGISYEQYF.

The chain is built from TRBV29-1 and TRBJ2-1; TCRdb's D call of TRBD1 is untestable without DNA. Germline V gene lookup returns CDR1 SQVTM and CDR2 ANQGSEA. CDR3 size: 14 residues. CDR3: CSVGWDGSYNEQFF.

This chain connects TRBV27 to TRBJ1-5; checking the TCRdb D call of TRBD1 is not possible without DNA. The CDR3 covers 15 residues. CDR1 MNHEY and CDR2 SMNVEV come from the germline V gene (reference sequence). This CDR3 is CASSLMGPSNQPQHF.

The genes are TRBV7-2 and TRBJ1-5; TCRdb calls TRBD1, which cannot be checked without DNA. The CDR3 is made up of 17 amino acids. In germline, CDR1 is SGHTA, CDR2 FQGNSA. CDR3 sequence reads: CASSFPPGQEVLGPQHF.

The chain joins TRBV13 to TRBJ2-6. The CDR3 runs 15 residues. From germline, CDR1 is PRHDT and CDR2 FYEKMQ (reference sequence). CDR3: CASSDGVSGANVLTF.

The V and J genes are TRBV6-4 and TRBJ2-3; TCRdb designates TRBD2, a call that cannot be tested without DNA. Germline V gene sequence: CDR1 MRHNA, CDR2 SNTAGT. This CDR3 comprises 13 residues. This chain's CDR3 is CASSERGTDTQYF.

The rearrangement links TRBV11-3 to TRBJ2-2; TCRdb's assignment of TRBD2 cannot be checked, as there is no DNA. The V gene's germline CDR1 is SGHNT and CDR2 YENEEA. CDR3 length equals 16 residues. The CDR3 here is CASSPEAGSNTGELFF. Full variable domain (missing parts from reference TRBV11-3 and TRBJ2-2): EAGVVQSPRYKIIEKKQPVAFWCNPISGHNTLYWYLQNLGQGPELLIRYENEEAVDDSQLPKDRFSAERLKGVDSTLKIQPAELGDSAVYLCASSPEAGSNTGELFFGEGSRLTVL.

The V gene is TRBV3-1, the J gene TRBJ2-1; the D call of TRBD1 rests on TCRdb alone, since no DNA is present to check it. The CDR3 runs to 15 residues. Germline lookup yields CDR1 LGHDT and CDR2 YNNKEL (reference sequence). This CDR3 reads CASSQWQGAANEQFF.

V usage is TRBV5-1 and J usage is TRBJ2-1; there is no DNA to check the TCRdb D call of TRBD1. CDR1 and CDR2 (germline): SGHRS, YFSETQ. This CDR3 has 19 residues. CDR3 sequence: CASSFRDRGSISTYNEQFF.

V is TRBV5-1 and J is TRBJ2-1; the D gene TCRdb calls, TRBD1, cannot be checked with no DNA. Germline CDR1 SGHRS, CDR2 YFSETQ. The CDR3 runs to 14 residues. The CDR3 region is CASRAGTGPNEQFF.

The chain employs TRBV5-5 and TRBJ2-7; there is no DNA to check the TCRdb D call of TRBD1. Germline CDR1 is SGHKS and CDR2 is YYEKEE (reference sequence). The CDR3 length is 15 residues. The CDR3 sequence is CASSSDRSFSDEQYF.

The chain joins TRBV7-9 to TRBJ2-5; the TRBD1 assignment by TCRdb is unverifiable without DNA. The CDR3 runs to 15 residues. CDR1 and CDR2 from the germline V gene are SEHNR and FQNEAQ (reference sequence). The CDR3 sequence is CASSGGQSMYETQYF.

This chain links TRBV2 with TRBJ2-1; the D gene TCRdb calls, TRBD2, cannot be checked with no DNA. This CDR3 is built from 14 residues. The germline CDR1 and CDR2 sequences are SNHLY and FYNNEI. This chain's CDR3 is CASSVLAGVNEQFF. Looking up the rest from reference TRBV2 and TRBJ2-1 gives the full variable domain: EPEVTQTPSHQVTQMGQEVILRCVPISNHLYFYWYRQILGQKVEFLVSFYNNEISEKSEIFDDQFSVERPDGSNFTLKIRSTKLEDSAMYFCASSVLAGVNEQFFGPGTRLTVL.

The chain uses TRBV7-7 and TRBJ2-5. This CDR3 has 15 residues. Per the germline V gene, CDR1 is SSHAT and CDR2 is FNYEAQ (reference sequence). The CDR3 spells CASSLGRGEQETQYF.

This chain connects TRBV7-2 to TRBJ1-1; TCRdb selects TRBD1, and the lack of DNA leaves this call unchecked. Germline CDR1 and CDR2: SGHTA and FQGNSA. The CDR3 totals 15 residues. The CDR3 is CASSQAGGGYTEAFF.

The CDR3 is CASSTTTGETPEAFF. V is TRBV5-1 and J is TRBJ1-1. The germline gives CDR1 SGHRS, CDR2 YFSETQ. The length of the CDR3 is 15 residues.

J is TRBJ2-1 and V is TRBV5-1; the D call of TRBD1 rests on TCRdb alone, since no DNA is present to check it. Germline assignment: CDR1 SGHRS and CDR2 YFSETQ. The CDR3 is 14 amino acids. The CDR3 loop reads CASCPTGLNNEQFF.

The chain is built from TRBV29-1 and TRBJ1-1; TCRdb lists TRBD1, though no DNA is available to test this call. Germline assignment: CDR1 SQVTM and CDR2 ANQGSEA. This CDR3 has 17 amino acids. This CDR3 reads CSVGGGRTWEEGTEAFF. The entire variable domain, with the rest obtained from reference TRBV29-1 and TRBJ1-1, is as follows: SAVISQKPSRDICQRGTSLTIQCQVDSQVTMMFWYRQQPGQSLTLIATANQGSEATYESGFVIDKFPISRPNLTFSTLTVSNMSPEDSSIYLCSVGGGRTWEEGTEAFFGQGTRLTVV.

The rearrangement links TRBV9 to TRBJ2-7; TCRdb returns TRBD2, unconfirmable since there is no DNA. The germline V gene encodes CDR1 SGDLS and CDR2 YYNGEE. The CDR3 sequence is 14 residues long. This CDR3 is CASSVASGGMEQYF.

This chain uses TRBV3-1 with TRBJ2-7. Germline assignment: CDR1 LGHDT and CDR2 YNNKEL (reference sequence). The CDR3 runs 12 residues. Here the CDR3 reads CASSPSSYEQYF.

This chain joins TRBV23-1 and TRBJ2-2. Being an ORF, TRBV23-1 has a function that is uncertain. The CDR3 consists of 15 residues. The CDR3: CASSQSAQSTGELFF.

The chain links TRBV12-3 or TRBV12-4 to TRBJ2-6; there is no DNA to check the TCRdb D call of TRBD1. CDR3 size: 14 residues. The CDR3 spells CVSSSPAGANVLTF.

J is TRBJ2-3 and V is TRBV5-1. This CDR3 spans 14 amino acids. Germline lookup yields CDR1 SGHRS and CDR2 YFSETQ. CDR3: CASSLDGVGDTQYF.

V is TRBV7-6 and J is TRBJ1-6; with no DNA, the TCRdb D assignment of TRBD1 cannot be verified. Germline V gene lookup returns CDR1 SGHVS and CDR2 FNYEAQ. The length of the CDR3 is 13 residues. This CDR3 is CASSSPGYSPLHF. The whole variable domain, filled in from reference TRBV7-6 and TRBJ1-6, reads GAGVSQSPRYKVTKRGQDVALRCDPISGHVSLYWYRQALGQGPEFLTYFNYEAQQDKSGLPNDRFSAERPEGSISTLTIQRTEQRDSAMYRCASSSPGYSPLHFGNGTRLTVT.

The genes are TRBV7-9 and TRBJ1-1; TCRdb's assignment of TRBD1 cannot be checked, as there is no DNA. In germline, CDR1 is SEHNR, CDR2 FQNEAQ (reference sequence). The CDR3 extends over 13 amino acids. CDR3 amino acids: CASSKTGVTEAFF.

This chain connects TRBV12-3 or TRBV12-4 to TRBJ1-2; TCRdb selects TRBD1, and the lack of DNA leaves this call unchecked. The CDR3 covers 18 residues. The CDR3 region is CASGTPRLDGVVNYGYTF.

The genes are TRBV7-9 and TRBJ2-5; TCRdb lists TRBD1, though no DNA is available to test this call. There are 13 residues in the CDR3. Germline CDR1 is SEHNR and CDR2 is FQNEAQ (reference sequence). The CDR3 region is CASSFQGHETQYF.

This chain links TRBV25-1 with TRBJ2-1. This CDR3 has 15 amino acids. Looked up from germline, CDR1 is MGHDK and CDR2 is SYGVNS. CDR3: CASSLRSAAYNEQFF.